This is a list of T cell receptor beta chains from one sample in a study of T-cell memory formation after mild COVID-19. A single record per CDR3 protein comes from TCRdb applying MiXCR to the 5' RACE reads. The sample records about 160,000 distinct CDR3 sequences, around a third being singletons. The sequenced material came from PBMCs or a T cell subset sorted from them (not recorded which). All receptors come from an adult woman who had mild COVID-19 (a few samples of this study predate the infection). Cell type and time point are not known. Each CDR3 is given with its conserved first and last residue. D genes are given only for firm matches. Rows give clone size only sometimes, using once, few, many, or a class for an expanded clone.

j_gene: TRBJ1-1
d_gene: -
abundance: -
v_gene: TRBV5-1
CDR3aa: CASSLDGMNTEAFF
CDR3nt: TGCGCCAGCAGCCTGGACGGAATGAACACTGAAGCTTTCTTT

j_gene: TRBJ2-3
d_gene: -
abundance: once
v_gene: TRBV11-3
CDR3aa: CASSFGGDRDTQYF
CDR3nt: TGTGCCAGCAGCTTTGGCGGGGATCGAGATACGCAGTATTTT

j_gene: TRBJ2-1
d_gene: TRBD2
abundance: -
v_gene: TRBV3-1
CDR3aa: CASSQRLAGVEQFF
CDR3nt: TGTGCCAGCAGCCAGAGGTTGGCGGGAGTGGAGCAGTTCTTC

j_gene: TRBJ2-5
d_gene: TRBD2
abundance: -
v_gene: TRBV30
CDR3aa: CAWRRTSGGETQYF
CDR3nt: TGTGCCTGGAGACGGACTAGCGGGGGGGAGACCCAGTACTTC

j_gene: TRBJ2-5
d_gene: -
abundance: few
v_gene: TRBV4-3
CDR3aa: CASSQDGGGTQYF
CDR3nt: TGCGCCAGCAGCCAAGACGGGGGCGGGACCCAGTACTTC

j_gene: TRBJ1-1
d_gene: -
abundance: few
v_gene: TRBV12-3/TRBV12-4
CDR3aa: CASSLWGGTEAFF
CDR3nt: TGTGCCAGCAGTTTATGGGGGGGTACTGAAGCTTTCTTT

j_gene: TRBJ2-1
d_gene: TRBD2
abundance: -
v_gene: TRBV11-3
CDR3aa: CASSLGAGGNEQFF
CDR3nt: TGTGCCAGCAGCTTAGGAGCGGGAGGCAATGAGCAGTTCTTC

j_gene: TRBJ1-5
d_gene: -
abundance: -
v_gene: TRBV12-3/TRBV12-4
CDR3aa: CASSYGQFEAQHF
CDR3nt: TGTGCCAGCAGCTATGGACAGTTTGAGGCCCAGCATTTT

j_gene: TRBJ2-1
d_gene: -
abundance: once
v_gene: TRBV20-1
CDR3aa: CSARDGGPKHNEQFF
CDR3nt: TGCAGTGCTAGAGATGGGGGGCCCAAACACAATGAGCAGTTCTTC

j_gene: TRBJ2-2
d_gene: -
abundance: -
v_gene: TRBV20-1
CDR3aa: CSARAGGASGELFF
CDR3nt: TGCAGTGCTAGGGCTGGGGGGGCCTCCGGGGAGCTGTTTTTT

j_gene: TRBJ2-3
d_gene: TRBD2
abundance: -
v_gene: TRBV5-1
CDR3aa: CASSFGLAGEDTQYF
CDR3nt: TGCGCCAGCAGCTTTGGACTAGCGGGAGAGGATACGCAGTATTTT

j_gene: TRBJ2-4
d_gene: -
abundance: many
v_gene: TRBV7-2
CDR3aa: CASSQSGSLAKNIQYF
CDR3nt: TGTGCCAGCAGCCAGTCCGGATCCCTAGCCAAAAACATTCAGTACTTC

j_gene: TRBJ2-3
d_gene: -
abundance: few
v_gene: TRBV5-1
CDR3aa: CASRTRRGDTQYF
CDR3nt: TGCGCCAGCCGCACTCGAAGGGGGGATACGCAGTATTTT